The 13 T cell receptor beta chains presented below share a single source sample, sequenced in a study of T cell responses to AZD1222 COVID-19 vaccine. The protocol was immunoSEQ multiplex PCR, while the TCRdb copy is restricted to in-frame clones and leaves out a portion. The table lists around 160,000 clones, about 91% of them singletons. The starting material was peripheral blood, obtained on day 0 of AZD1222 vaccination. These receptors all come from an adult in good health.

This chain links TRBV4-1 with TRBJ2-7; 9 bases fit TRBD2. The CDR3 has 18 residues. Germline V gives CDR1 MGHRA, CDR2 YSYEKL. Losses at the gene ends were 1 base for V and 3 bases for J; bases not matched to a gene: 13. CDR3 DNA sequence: TGCGCCAGCAGCCAAGTCCCCGGCGGGGGGGAGTCCATCTACGAGCAGTACTTC. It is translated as CASSQVPGGGESIYEQYF.

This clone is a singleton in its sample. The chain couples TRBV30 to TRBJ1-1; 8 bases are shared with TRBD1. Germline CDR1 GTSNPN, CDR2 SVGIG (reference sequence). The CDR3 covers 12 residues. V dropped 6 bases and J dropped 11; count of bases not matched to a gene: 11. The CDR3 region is CACTGGGPKAFF. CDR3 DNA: TGTGCCTGCACAGGGGGTGGGCCTAAGGCTTTCTTT.

DNA for the CDR3: TGTGCCACCAGTGATGCGACCGGCTCAGGGCAGTTCTTC. Amino acid sequence: CATSDATGSGQFF. This rearrangement joins TRBV24-1 to TRBJ2-1, with D uncertain. With 3 bases removed from V and 12 bases from J, the gap between germline ends came to 14 bases. CDR3 length: 13 residues. Germline V gene sequence: CDR1 KGHDR, CDR2 SFDVKD.

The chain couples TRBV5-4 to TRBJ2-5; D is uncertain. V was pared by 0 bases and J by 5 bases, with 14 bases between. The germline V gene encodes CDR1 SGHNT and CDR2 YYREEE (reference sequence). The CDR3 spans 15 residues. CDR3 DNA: TGTGCCAGCAGCTTGGCAGGAAGGCCCGGGGAGACCCAGTACTTC. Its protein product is CASSLAGRPGETQYF.

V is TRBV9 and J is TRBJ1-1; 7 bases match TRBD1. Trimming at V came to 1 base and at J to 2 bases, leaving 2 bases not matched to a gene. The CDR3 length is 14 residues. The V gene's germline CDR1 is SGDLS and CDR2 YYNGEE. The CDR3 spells CASSVTGANTEAFF. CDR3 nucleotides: TGTGCCAGCAGCGTAACAGGGGCCAACACTGAAGCTTTCTTT.

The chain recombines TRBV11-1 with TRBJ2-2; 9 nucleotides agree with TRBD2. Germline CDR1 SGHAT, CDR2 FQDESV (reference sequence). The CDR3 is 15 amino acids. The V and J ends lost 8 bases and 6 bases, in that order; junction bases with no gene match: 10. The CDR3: CASGPKAGGSGELFF. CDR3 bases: TGTGCCAGCGGACCTAAAGCGGGGGGATCCGGGGAGCTGTTTTTT. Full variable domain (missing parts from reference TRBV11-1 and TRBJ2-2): EAEVAQSPRYKITEKSQAVAFWCDPISGHATLYWYRQILGQGPELLVQFQDESVVDDSQLPKDRFSAERLKGVDSTLKIQPAELGDSAMYLCASGPKAGGSGELFFGEGSRLTVL.

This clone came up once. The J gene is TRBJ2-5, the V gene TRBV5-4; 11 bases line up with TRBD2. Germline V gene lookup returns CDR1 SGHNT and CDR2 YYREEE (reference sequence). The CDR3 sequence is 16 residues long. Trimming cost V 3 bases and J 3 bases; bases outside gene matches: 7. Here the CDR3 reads CASSSLAGGQKETQYF. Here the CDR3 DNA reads TGTGCCAGCAGCTCCTTAGCGGGGGGGCAGAAAGAGACCCAGTACTTC.

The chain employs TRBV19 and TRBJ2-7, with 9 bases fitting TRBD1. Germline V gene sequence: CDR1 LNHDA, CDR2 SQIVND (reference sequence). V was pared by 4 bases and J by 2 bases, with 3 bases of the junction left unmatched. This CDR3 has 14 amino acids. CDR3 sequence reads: CASSRGTGTYEQYF. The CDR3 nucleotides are TGTGCCAGTAGTAGAGGGACAGGGACCTACGAGCAGTACTTC.

The CDR3 bases are TGTGCCAGCGTTCTTAGCTCTGGAAACACCATATATTTT. This sequence encodes CASVLSSGNTIYF. The chain links TRBV7-9 to TRBJ1-3; no definite D call. This CDR3 spans 13 amino acids. Germline lookup yields CDR1 SEHNR and CDR2 FQNEAQ (reference sequence). V lost 8 bases and J lost 0, with 8 bases in between.

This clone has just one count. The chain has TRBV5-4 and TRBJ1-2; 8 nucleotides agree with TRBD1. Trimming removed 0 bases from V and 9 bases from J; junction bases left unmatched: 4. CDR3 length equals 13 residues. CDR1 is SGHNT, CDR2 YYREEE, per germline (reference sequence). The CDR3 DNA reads TGTGCCAGCAGCTTGGGGACAGGGTTCCGCTACACCTTC. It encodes CASSLGTGFRYTF.

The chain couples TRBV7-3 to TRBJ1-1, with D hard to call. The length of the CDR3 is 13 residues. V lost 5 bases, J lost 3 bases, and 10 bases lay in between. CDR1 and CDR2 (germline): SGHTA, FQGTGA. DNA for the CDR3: TGTGCCAGCAGCCTGAGCCAGTACACTGAAGCTTTCTTT. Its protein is CASSLSQYTEAFF.

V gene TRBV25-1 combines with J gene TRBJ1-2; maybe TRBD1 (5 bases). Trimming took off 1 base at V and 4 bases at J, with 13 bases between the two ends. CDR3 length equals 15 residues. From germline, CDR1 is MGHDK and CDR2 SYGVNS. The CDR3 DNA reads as TGTGCCAGCAGTGAATGGGGCGGGGAGGTCTATGGCTACACCTTC. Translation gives CASSEWGGEVYGYTF.

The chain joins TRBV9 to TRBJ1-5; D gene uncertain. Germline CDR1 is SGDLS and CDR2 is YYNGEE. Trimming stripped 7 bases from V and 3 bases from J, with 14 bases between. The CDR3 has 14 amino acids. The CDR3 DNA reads TGTGCCAGCGGTCGTATGGGTTTCAATCAGCCCCAGCATTTT. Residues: CASGRMGFNQPQHF.